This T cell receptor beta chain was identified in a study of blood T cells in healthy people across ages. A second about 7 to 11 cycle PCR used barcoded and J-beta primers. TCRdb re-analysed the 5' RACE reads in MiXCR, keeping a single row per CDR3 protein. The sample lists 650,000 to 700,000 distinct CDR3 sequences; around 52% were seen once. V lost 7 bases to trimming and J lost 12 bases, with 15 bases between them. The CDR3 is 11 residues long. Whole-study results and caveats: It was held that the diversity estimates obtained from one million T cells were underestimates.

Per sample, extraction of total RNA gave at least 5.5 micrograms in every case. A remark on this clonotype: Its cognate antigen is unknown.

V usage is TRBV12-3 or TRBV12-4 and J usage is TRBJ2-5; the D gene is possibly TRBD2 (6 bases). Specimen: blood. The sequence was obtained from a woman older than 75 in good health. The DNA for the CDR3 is TGTGCCAGCACCGACCGGGGGATTAAGTACTTC. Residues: CASTDRGIKYF.